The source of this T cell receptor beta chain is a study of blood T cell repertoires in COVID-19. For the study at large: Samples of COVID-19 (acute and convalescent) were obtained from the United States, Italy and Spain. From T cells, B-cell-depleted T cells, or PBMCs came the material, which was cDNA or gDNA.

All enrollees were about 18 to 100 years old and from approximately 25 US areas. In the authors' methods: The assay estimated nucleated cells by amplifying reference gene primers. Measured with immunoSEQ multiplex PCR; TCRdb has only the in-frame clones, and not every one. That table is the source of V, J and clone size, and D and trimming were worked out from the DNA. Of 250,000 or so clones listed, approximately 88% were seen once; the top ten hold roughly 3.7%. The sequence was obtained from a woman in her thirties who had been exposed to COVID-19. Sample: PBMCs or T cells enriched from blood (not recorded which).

In DNA form, the CDR3 reads TGTGCCAGCAGTGAGCTAGCGGGTAACAATGAGCAGTTCTTC. Translating it yields CASSELAGNNEQFF. The chain combines TRBV2 with TRBJ2-1; 8 nucleotides align to TRBD2. This CDR3 has 14 amino acids. Unmatched junction bases numbered 3, after V lost 3 bases and J lost 5 bases. Germline V gene lookup returns CDR1 SNHLY and CDR2 FYNNEI.